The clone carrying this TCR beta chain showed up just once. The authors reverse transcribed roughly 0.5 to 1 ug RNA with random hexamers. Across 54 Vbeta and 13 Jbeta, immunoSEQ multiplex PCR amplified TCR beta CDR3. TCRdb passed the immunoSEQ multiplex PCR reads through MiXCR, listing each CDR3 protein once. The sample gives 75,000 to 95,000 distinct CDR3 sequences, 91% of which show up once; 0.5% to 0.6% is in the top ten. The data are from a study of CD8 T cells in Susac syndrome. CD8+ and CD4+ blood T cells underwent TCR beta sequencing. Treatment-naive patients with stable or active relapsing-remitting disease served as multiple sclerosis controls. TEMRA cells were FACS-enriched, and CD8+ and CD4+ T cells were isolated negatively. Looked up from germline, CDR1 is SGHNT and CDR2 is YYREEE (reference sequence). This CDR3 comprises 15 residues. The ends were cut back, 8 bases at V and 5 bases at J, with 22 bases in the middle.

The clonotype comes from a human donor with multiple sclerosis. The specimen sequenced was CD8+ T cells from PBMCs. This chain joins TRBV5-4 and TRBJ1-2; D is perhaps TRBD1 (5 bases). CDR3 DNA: TGTGCCAGTTCGACGGTGCAGGGACTTGAATATGGCTACACCTTC. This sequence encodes CASSTVQGLEYGYTF.